The 31 T cell receptor beta chains reported below all come from one sample, sequenced in a study of long-term antiretroviral therapy in people with HIV. immunoSEQ v3.0 was run at survey level. Profiled with immunoSEQ multiplex PCR; TCRdb holds only in-frame clones, not every one. The sample includes about 25,000 clones, about four fifths of them seen just once. This material consisted of unsorted PBMCs, taken 0.7 years before starting antiretroviral therapy. These receptors all come from a man aged 30 to 39 with HIV.

The V and J genes are TRBV10-3 and TRBJ1-1; D is perhaps TRBD1 (5 bases). V was pared by 11 bases and J by 0 bases, with 10 bases between. This CDR3 region has 12 residues. The V gene's germline CDR1 is ENHRY and CDR2 SYGVKD. In DNA, the CDR3 is TGTGCCGCTCAGGGATTGAACACTGAAGCTTTCTTT. Protein product: CAAQGLNTEAFF.

This chain joins TRBV5-1 and TRBJ1-1; D might be TRBD1 (5 bases). This CDR3 is 16 amino acids long. Trimming stripped 2 bases from V and 3 bases from J, with 17 bases between. Per germline, CDR1 SGHRS and CDR2 YFSETQ. CDR3: CASSFAPGPRDTEAFF. In DNA, the CDR3 is TGCGCCAGCAGCTTTGCACCCGGGCCCAGGGACACTGAAGCTTTCTTT.

This sequence joins TRBV9 and TRBJ1-1; 9 nucleotides match TRBD1. The CDR3 has 16 residues. J gave up 5 bases and V 4 bases, and 12 bases lay outside the gene matches. Germline CDR1 SGDLS, CDR2 YYNGEE. The CDR3 DNA reads as TGTGCCAGCAGCACTGGGACAGGGTATGCAGGGACTGAAGCTTTCTTT. Protein product: CASSTGTGYAGTEAFF.

The V call is TRBV9, the J call TRBJ2-2, with D perhaps TRBD2 (6 bases). Germline V gene sequence: CDR1 SGDLS, CDR2 YYNGEE. V gave up 4 bases and J gave up 4 bases, with 20 bases separating them. This CDR3 is built from 17 residues. The CDR3 is CASSPQMEGTRTGELFF. The DNA for the CDR3 is TGTGCCAGCAGCCCCCAGATGGAGGGGACCCGCACCGGGGAGCTGTTTTTT.

This clone occurred once. V gene TRBV30 combines with J gene TRBJ2-1, with 7 bases fitting TRBD2. V was clipped by 0 bases and J by 10 bases; unmatched bases: 3. This CDR3 contains 12 residues. Germline V lookup: CDR1 GTSNPN, CDR2 SVGIG (reference sequence). In DNA form, the CDR3 reads TGTGCCTGGAGTGTACGAGCGGGGGAGCAGTTCTTC. Translation: CAWSVRAGEQFF.

CDR3 DNA: TGTGCCAGCAGCTCCACTGGGCTGAGGGCTTTCTTT. Translation: CASSSTGLRAFF. The V gene is TRBV7-2, the J gene TRBJ1-1, with D unclear. Germline lookup yields CDR1 SGHTA and CDR2 FQGNSA. V was shortened by 4 bases and J by 11 bases, with 14 bases between the two germline ends. The CDR3 length is 12 residues.

The chain couples TRBV4-1 to TRBJ2-5; TRBD1 agrees at 10 bases. The germline V gene encodes CDR1 MGHRA and CDR2 YSYEKL. J gave up 5 bases and V 0 bases, and 6 bases lay outside the gene matches. This CDR3 has 16 amino acids. The CDR3 bases are TGCGCCAGCAGCCAAGACCCGGGACAGGGGTGGGAGACCCAGTACTTC. It yields the protein CASSQDPGQGWETQYF.

This chain uses TRBV9 with TRBJ1-6, with D unclear. The CDR3 runs to 13 residues. Germline loops: CDR1 SGDLS, CDR2 YYNGEE. V was trimmed by 3 bases and J by 10 bases, leaving 11 bases between them. The CDR3 reads CASSAAEGSPLHF. The DNA for the CDR3 is TGTGCCAGCAGCGCTGCTGAGGGATCACCCCTCCACTTT.

For this clone: One end of the junction does not line up with germline, which may come from a read error. This chain uses TRBV7-7 with TRBJ2-1; TRBD2 matches at 9 bases. This CDR3 has 16 residues. The germline V gene has CDR1 SSHAT and CDR2 FNYEAQ (reference sequence). In DNA form, the CDR3 reads TGTGCTAGCAGCTCCCTTGGGGCTAGCGGGATGAATGAGCAGTTCTTC. Translating it yields CASSSLGASGMNEQFF.

The chain couples TRBV9 to TRBJ2-3, with 9 bases aligning to TRBD2. Trimming cost V 0 bases and J 7 bases; bases outside gene matches: 9. The CDR3 has 16 amino acids. CDR1 is SGDLS, CDR2 YYNGEE, per germline. CDR3 amino acids: CASSVAPSGAQNTQYF. The DNA for the CDR3 is TGTGCCAGCAGCGTAGCCCCTAGCGGGGCACAAAATACGCAGTATTTT.

The chain carries TRBV5-1 and TRBJ1-2, with a tentative D call TRBD1 (5 bases). This CDR3 comprises 14 residues. Germline V gene data show CDR1 as SGHRS and CDR2 as YFSETQ. Deletions cut 5 bases from V and 8 bases from J, with 19 bases between. The CDR3 sequence is CASRPGAGGYGYTF. For the CDR3, the DNA is TGCGCCAGCAGACCCGGGGCAGGAGGATACGGCTACACCTTC.

The rearrangement links TRBV18 to TRBJ1-1; 8 nucleotides match TRBD1. Germline-derived CDR1 and CDR2 are KGHSH and LQKENI. The CDR3 runs 15 residues. V gave up 4 bases and J gave up 6 bases; unmatched junction bases: 10. The CDR3 region has the DNA TGTGCCAGCTCACTTGTGGACAGGGCCGACGCTGAAGCTTTCTTT. Translation: CASSLVDRADAEAFF.

This chain's CDR3 is CASSVAVNTGELFF. The CDR3 nucleotides read TGTGCCAGCAGCGTGGCAGTGAACACCGGGGAGCTGTTTTTT. The rearrangement links TRBV9 to TRBJ2-2; D call uncertain. Germline V lookup: CDR1 SGDLS, CDR2 YYNGEE. The CDR3 length is 14 residues. The V end was cut by 2 bases, the J end by 1 base, with 6 bases between.

The table lists this clone with a count of one. The rearrangement links TRBV7-9 to TRBJ2-3, with D possibly TRBD1 on 5 matching bases. This CDR3 has 16 residues. The V end was cut by 4 bases, the J end by 2 bases, with 16 bases between. Germline CDR1 and CDR2: SEHNR and FQNEAQ (reference sequence). The CDR3 spells CASSSPDSPLTDTQYF. In DNA, the CDR3 is TGTGCCAGCAGCTCTCCTGACAGCCCCCTCACAGATACGCAGTATTTT.

The rearrangement uses TRBV6-1 and TRBJ1-4, with unresolved D. V gave up 7 bases and J gave up 8 bases, with 11 bases separating them. Germline lookup yields CDR1 MNHNS and CDR2 SASEGT. The CDR3 has 12 amino acids. CDR3 nucleotide sequence: TGTGCCAGCAATTTCTCGGGGGAAAAACTGTTTTTT. Its translation: CASNFSGEKLFF.

This chain joins TRBV18 and TRBJ2-5; D gene ambiguous. The CDR3 has 12 residues. V gave up 3 bases and J gave up 1 base, with 3 bases separating them. Germline CDR1 KGHSH, CDR2 LQKENI. The CDR3 spells CASSPLQETQYF. The CDR3 bases are TGTGCCAGCTCACCGCTCCAAGAGACCCAGTACTTC.

The chain carries TRBV2 and TRBJ2-7; 8 nucleotides agree with TRBD2. Germline CDR1 is SNHLY and CDR2 is FYNNEI. The CDR3 covers 17 residues. Trimming at V came to 0 bases and at J to 2 bases, leaving 9 bases not matched to a gene. In DNA, the CDR3 is TGTGCCAGCAGTGAAGCCGGGGGGGCAGGGCGACCCTACGAGCAGTACTTC. Translating it yields CASSEAGGAGRPYEQYF.

V gene TRBV18 combines with J gene TRBJ1-5; the D is unclear. Trimming took 3 bases from V and 6 from J, leaving 18 bases between them. Germline V gene sequence: CDR1 KGHSH, CDR2 LQKENI. This CDR3 is 16 amino acids long. The chain's CDR3 is CASSPQSGSGGQPQHF. The CDR3 DNA reads TGTGCCAGCTCACCCCAATCAGGATCGGGAGGTCAGCCCCAGCATTTT.

The CDR3 DNA is TGTGCCACCAGCGGAATACCTCAGGGAGACACTGAAGCTTTCTTT. Translated, it gives CATSGIPQGDTEAFF. The chain is built from TRBV15 and TRBJ1-1; D might be TRBD1 (5 bases). The V end was cut by 5 bases, the J end by 3 bases, with 16 bases between. This CDR3 contains 15 residues. CDR1 is LNHNV, CDR2 YYDKDF, per germline (reference sequence).

The V call is TRBV5-1, the J call TRBJ1-2, with a possible D match to TRBD1 (6 bases). CDR3 size: 15 residues. The germline CDR1 and CDR2 sequences are SGHRS and YFSETQ. V was trimmed by 0 bases and J by 4 bases, leaving 13 bases between them. For the CDR3, the DNA is TGCGCCAGCAGCTTGGCCGGGGGCTTGGGCTATGGCTACACCTTC. It translates to CASSLAGGLGYGYTF.

The rearrangement links TRBV21-1 to TRBJ1-2; the tabulated D call, TRBD1, remains unverified against the DNA. TRBV21-1 is a pseudogene. The CDR3 has 11 residues. The CDR3 here is CASSKEAGNTF. In DNA, the CDR3 is TGTGCCAGCAGCAAAGAGGCAGGAAACACCTTC.

Here the CDR3 DNA reads TGCAGCGTTGAAGACCGACAGGGGAGCTCCTACGAGCAGTACTTC. Its protein is CSVEDRQGSSYEQYF. This chain connects TRBV29-1 to TRBJ2-7; 8 positions agree with TRBD1. The ends lost 0 bases at V and 0 bases at J; junction bases unmatched: 4. This CDR3 contains 15 residues. The germline gives CDR1 SQVTM, CDR2 ANQGSEA.

The rearrangement uses TRBV7-2 and TRBJ1-6; TRBD1 is a possible D gene (6 bases). Germline CDR1 SGHTA, CDR2 FQGNSA. The CDR3 has 15 residues. V lost 1 base to trimming and J lost 5 bases, with 9 bases between them. The CDR3 here is CASSLGGRDNSPLHF. The CDR3 coding sequence is TGTGCCAGCAGCTTAGGGGGGCGAGATAATTCACCCCTCCACTTT.

The V and J genes are TRBV5-8 and TRBJ2-3; a weak D match, TRBD2 (6 bases). In germline, CDR1 is SGHTS, CDR2 YDEGEE. The germline V and J ends were trimmed by 0 bases and 3 bases, with 17 bases remaining between them. The CDR3 loop spans 17 amino acids. The CDR3, as DNA: TGTGCCAGCAGCTTGGAGCCAGGCCGGGGGTATACAGATACGCAGTATTTT. Translation gives CASSLEPGRGYTDTQYF.

The CDR3 sequence: CASSHTTGWENIQYF. CDR3 nucleotides: TGCGCCAGCAGCCATACGACAGGGTGGGAAAACATTCAGTACTTC. The chain is built from TRBV4-1 and TRBJ2-4, with 7 bases identical to TRBD1. CDR1 and CDR2 (germline): MGHRA, YSYEKL. Trimming took 3 bases from V and 5 from J; bases not matched to a gene: 7. The CDR3 has 15 amino acids.

The rearrangement links TRBV7-9 to TRBJ1-2; D remains unclear. V was shortened by 9 bases and J by 6 bases, with 11 bases between the two germline ends. CDR3 length equals 11 residues. Germline V lookup: CDR1 SEHNR, CDR2 FQNEAQ (reference sequence). The CDR3 spells CASSPGDGYTF. CDR3 sequence (DNA): TGTGCCAGTTCCCCCGGGGATGGCTACACCTTC.

The V gene is TRBV28, the J gene TRBJ1-5; 8 bases line up with TRBD1. This CDR3 is built from 16 residues. V shed 1 base and J 6 bases; nucleotides not matched to a gene: 8. Germline CDR1 and CDR2: MDHEN and SYDVKM. CDR3 sequence reads: CASSLSTGVSGQPQHF. CDR3 coding DNA: TGTGCCAGCAGTTTATCGACAGGGGTAAGCGGTCAGCCCCAGCATTTT.

This clone was observed a few times. The genes are TRBV7-9 and TRBJ1-6; 8 bases match TRBD1. The length of the CDR3 is 15 residues. The germline gives CDR1 SEHNR, CDR2 FQNEAQ (reference sequence). After removal of 3 bases from V and 7 bases from J, the junction contained 5 bases not matched to a gene. CDR3 amino acids: CASSFGQGVNSPLHF. In DNA form, the CDR3 reads TGTGCCAGCAGCTTCGGACAGGGAGTCAATTCACCCCTCCACTTT.

The chain carries TRBV27 and TRBJ2-7, with 12 positions matching TRBD1. CDR1 and CDR2 from the germline V gene are MNHEY and SMNVEV (reference sequence). The CDR3 loop spans 17 amino acids. V lost 2 bases and J lost 7; bases outside the gene matches: 12. CDR3 protein: CASSLVSGDRGRGEQYF. CDR3 DNA: TGTGCCAGCAGTTTAGTCAGCGGGGACAGGGGGCGCGGAGAGCAGTACTTC.

The rearrangement uses TRBV6-6 and TRBJ1-2; perhaps TRBD1 as D (6 bases). Germline V lookup: CDR1 MNHNY, CDR2 SVGAGI (reference sequence). The V gene lost 2 bases and the J gene lost 7 bases, with 17 bases spanning the gap. There are 15 residues in the CDR3. Here the CDR3 DNA reads TGTGCCAGCAGTTACACCTCGAGGGGGGGGCCTGGCTACACCTTC. Its protein is CASSYTSRGGPGYTF.

The chain couples TRBV9 to TRBJ2-3; D is unresolved. Trimming stripped 4 bases from V and 3 bases from J, with 3 bases between. This CDR3 comprises 11 residues. The germline V gene has CDR1 SGDLS and CDR2 YYNGEE. The CDR3 region has the DNA TGTGCCAGCAGCTTAACAGATACGCAGTATTTT. It translates to CASSLTDTQYF.